This T cell receptor beta chain was captured in a study of prognosis after radiotherapy for stage I lung cancer. Study summary: Histology showed adenocarcinoma in twelve patients versus squamous cell carcinoma in roughly seven.

Germline trimming cut 0 bases from V and 5 bases from J; bases unmatched to any gene: 10. Germline lookup yields CDR1 LGHNA and CDR2 YSLEER. This CDR3 comprises 18 residues. A draw of around 6.2 milliliters of peripheral blood took place at each of two time points. Genomic DNA was subjected to two-round multiplex PCR for amplification of TCR beta CDR3. Primers targeting each individual TRBV and TRBJ gene were applied in first-round PCR. TCRdb ran MiXCR on the multiplex PCR reads and lists one entry per CDR3 protein. The sample has 15,000 to 20,000 distinct CDR3 sequences; about 30% are singletons. This clonotype was picked up many times.

This specimen was PBMCs, taken before or after stereotactic body radiation therapy (not recorded which). The gene calls are TRBV4-3 and TRBJ2-5; 12 nucleotides align to TRBD2. The source of this sequence is a donor aged 50 or older with non-small cell lung cancer. CDR3 coding DNA: TGCGCCAGCAGCCAAGATGTGACTAGCGGGAGTAGAGGGGAGACCCAGTACTTC. Its protein product is CASSQDVTSGSRGETQYF.